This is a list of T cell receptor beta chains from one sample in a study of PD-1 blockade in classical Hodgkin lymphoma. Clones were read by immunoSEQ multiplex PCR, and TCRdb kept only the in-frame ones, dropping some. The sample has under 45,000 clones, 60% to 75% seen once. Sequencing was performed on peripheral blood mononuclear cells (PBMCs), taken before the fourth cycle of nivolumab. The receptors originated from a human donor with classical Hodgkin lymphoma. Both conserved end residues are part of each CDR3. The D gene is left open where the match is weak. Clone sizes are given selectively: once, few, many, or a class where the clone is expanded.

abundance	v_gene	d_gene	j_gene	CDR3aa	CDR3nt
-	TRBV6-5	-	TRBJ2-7	CASSYSDRYEQYF	TGTGCCAGCAGTTACTCGGATCGGTACGAGCAGTACTTC
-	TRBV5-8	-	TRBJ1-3	CASSLGQEYSGNTIYF	TGTGCCAGCAGCTTGGGGCAAGAATATTCTGGAAACACCATATATTTT
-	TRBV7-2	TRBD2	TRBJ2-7	CASSLEAGGYEQYF	TGTGCCAGCAGCTTAGAGGCGGGGGGTTACGAGCAGTACTTC
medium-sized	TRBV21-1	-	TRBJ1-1	CASSTEITEAFF	TGTGCCAGCAGCACAGAAATCACTGAAGCTTTCTTT
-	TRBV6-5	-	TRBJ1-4	CASTSPGVNEKLFF	TGTGCCAGCACCTCCCCAGGAGTTAATGAAAAACTGTTTTTT
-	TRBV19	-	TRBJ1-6	CASSIPQGWNSPLHF	TGTGCCAGTAGTATACCACAGGGCTGGAATTCACCCCTCCACTTT
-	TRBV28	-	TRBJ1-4	CASSSIRSPTNEKLFF	TGTGCCAGCAGTTCCATCCGCAGTCCTACTAATGAAAAACTGTTTTTT
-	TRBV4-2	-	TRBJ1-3	CASSHFRESAGNTIYF	TGTGCCAGCAGCCATTTTAGGGAGTCGGCTGGAAACACCATATATTTT
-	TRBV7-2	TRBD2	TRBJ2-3	CASSPGLAGGQDTQYF	TGTGCCAGCAGCCCTGGACTAGCGGGGGGGCAAGATACGCAGTATTTT
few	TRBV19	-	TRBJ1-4	CASSTGAGYEKLFF	TGTGCCAGTAGTACCGGGGCAGGGTATGAAAAACTGTTTTTT
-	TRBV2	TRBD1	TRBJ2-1	CASSEADRAGEQFF	TGTGCCAGCAGTGAAGCGGACAGGGCTGGGGAGCAGTTCTTC
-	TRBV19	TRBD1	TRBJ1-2	CASTISGTGDYGYTF	TGTGCCAGTACCATATCTGGGACAGGGGACTATGGCTACACCTTC
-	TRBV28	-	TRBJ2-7	CASTSVGGYEQYF	TGTGCCAGCACATCAGTCGGTGGCTACGAGCAGTACTTC
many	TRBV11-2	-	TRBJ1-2	CASSSRDHYGYTF	TGTGCCAGCAGCTCCCGGGACCACTATGGCTACACCTTC
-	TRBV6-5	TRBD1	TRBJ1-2	CASSQSRQGHRGYTF	TGTGCCAGCAGTCAGTCTAGACAGGGCCATCGTGGCTACACCTTC
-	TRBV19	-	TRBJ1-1	CASRTPFEGRTEAFF	TGTGCCAGTAGAACTCCCTTCGAGGGGCGGACTGAAGCTTTCTTT
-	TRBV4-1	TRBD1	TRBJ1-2	CASSHPGTGSYGYTF	TGCGCCAGCAGCCACCCCGGGACAGGTAGCTATGGCTACACCTTC
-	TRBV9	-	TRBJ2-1	CASSVGRDPYNEQFF	TGTGCCAGCAGCGTAGGGCGGGATCCCTACAATGAGCAGTTCTTC
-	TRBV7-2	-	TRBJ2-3	CASSPNGDTQYF	TGTGCCAGCAGCCCCAACGGCGATACGCAGTATTTT
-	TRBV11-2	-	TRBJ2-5	CASSIDRMDQETQYF	TGTGCCAGCAGCATTGACAGAATGGATCAAGAGACCCAGTACTTC
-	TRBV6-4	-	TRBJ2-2	CASSEVVGGARTGELFF	TGTGCCAGCAGTGAGGTCGTTGGGGGGGCCCGCACCGGGGAGCTGTTTTTT
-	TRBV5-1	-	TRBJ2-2	CASSLGRGTAGELFF	TGCGCCAGCAGCTTGGGAAGGGGAACGGCCGGGGAGCTGTTTTTT
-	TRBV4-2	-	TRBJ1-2	CASSQDPFPKTKGYTF	TGTGCCAGCAGCCAAGATCCCTTTCCTAAGACCAAAGGCTACACCTTC
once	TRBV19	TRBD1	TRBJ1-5	CASSPRTGVQPQHF	TGTGCCAGTAGTCCGAGGACAGGGGTTCAGCCCCAGCATTTT
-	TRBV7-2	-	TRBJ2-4	CASSLTKNIQYF	TGTGCCAGCAGCTTAACCAAAAACATTCAGTACTTC
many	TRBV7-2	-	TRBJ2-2	CASSLAGWATGELFF	TGTGCCAGCAGCTTAGCGGGATGGGCCACCGGGGAGCTGTTTTTT
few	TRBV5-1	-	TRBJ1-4	CASSLGQGWEKLFF	TGCGCCAGCAGCTTGGGGCAGGGCTGGGAAAAACTGTTTTTT
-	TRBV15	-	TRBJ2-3	CATSSEGGATDTQYF	TGTGCCACCAGCAGCGAAGGGGGGGCGACAGATACGCAGTATTTT
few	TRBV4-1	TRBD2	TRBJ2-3	CASSQDRTSGGLTDTQYF	TGCGCCAGCAGCCAAGATCGGACTAGCGGGGGGTTAACAGATACGCAGTATTTT
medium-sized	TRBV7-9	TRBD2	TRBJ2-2	CASSLGSGTNTGELFF	TGTGCCAGCAGCTTAGGTAGCGGGACGAACACCGGGGAGCTGTTTTTT
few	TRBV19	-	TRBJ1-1	CASSPGTANTEAFF	TGTGCCAGTAGTCCTGGGACCGCGAACACTGAAGCTTTCTTT
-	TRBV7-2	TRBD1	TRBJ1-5	CASSPRTGGYQPQHF	TGTGCCAGCAGCCCCCGTACAGGGGGCTATCAGCCCCAGCATTTT
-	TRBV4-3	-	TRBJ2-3	CASSQDPAYTQYF	TGCGCCAGCAGCCAAGATCCGGCTTATACGCAGTATTTT
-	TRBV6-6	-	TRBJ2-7	CASSPQSSLSYEQYF	TGTGCCAGCAGTCCTCAGTCGTCGTTGTCCTACGAGCAGTACTTC
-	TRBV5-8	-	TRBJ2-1	CASSLDGGLPPREQFF	TGTGCCAGCAGCTTGGACGGGGGGCTCCCACCCCGTGAGCAGTTCTTC
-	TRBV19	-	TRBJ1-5	CASSIAFGQPQHF	TGTGCCAGTAGTATTGCTTTCGGTCAGCCCCAGCATTTT
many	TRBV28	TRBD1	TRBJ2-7	CASTATGATYEQYF	TGTGCCAGCACCGCGACAGGGGCCACCTACGAGCAGTACTTC